This T cell receptor (beta chain) was identified in a study of shared T cell receptors in the human thymus. The CDR3 is 18 residues long. In germline, CDR1 is SQVTM, CDR2 ANQGSEA. V was pared by 2 bases and J by 1 base, with 16 bases of the junction left unmatched. Some clones are missing from TCRdb's copy, which holds only in-frame ones; the method was immunoSEQ multiplex PCR. The sample holds about 500,000 clones, 78% seen once. The same sample was also used in a study of human thymus T cells.

The V and J genes are TRBV29-1 and TRBJ2-7, with 8 positions matching TRBD1. Sequencing used thymocytes. The receptor comes from a boy under three years old with a congenital heart defect. CDR3 amino acids: CSVERTSDREGSSYEQYF. In nucleotides, the CDR3 is TGCAGCGTTGAAAGGACCTCGGACAGGGAAGGCTCTTCCTACGAGCAGTACTTC.